The 10 T cell receptor beta chains reported below all come from one sample, sequenced in a study of vaccination and CD4 T cells after COVID-19. Sequencing of cultured CD4+ T cell DNA used the Oncomine TCR Beta short-read assay. TCRdb redid the calling of the PCR reads with MiXCR, one entry per CDR3 protein. The table includes 17,000 or so distinct CDR3 sequences, roughly 23% detected once. Treatment defined: roughly 11-day PBMC culture with coronavirus spike peptide pools or control peptides (ViraFEST assay). No antigen has been identified for these receptors. Sequenced material: cultured CD4+ T cells from blood. The origin of the receptors is a human donor with COVID-19.

V usage is TRBV28 and J usage is TRBJ1-2; tentative D call: TRBD1 (5 bases). Germline V gene lookup returns CDR1 MDHEN and CDR2 SYDVKM. Deletions cut 4 bases from V and 5 bases from J, with 11 bases between. CDR3 length: 13 residues. CDR3 protein: CASSYGTFYGYTF. The CDR3 nucleotides are TGTGCCAGCAGTTACGGGACTTTTTATGGCTACACCTTC.

The V and J genes are TRBV20-1 and TRBJ2-2; 8 nucleotides agree with TRBD1. Looked up from germline, CDR1 is DFQATT and CDR2 is SNEGSKA (reference sequence). After removal of 6 bases from V and 4 bases from J, the junction contained 7 bases not matched to a gene. The CDR3 loop spans 14 amino acids. CDR3 sequence reads: CSATDREATGELFF. The CDR3 DNA follows: TGCAGTGCCACGGACAGGGAGGCCACCGGGGAGCTGTTTTTT.

V is TRBV5-4 and J is TRBJ1-6, with D unclear. V lost 6 bases and J 8 bases, leaving 15 bases between the germline ends. CDR1 is SGHNT, CDR2 YYREEE, per germline (reference sequence). The CDR3 consists of 14 residues. CDR3 in amino acids: CASTPGGRYSPLHF. In DNA form, the CDR3 reads TGTGCCAGCACCCCCGGCGGGAGGTATTCACCCCTCCACTTT.

This clonotype was picked up a small number of times. The chain is built from TRBV12-3 or TRBV12-4 and TRBJ2-5, with 10 positions matching TRBD2. Trimming cost V 8 bases and J 3 bases; bases outside gene matches: 9. The CDR3 has 15 residues. CDR3 nucleotides: TGTGCCAGCGGGTATTCTAGCGGGGGTGAAGAGACCCAGTACTTC. It is translated as CASGYSSGGEETQYF.

This clonotype was seen a few times. The chain links TRBV7-9 to TRBJ2-3, with no clear D. The germline gives CDR1 SEHNR, CDR2 FQNEAQ (reference sequence). V was trimmed by 3 bases and J by 5 bases, leaving 6 bases between them. CDR3 size: 12 residues. The CDR3 DNA reads TGTGCCAGCAGCTTTAGACTAGATACGCAGTATTTT. Protein product: CASSFRLDTQYF.

This chain links TRBV19 with TRBJ1-1, with 9 nucleotides matching TRBD1. V shed 6 bases and J 4 bases; nucleotides not matched to a gene: 6. The CDR3 spans 14 residues. Germline V CDR1 and CDR2: LNHDA, SQIVND (reference sequence). The CDR3 region has the DNA TGTGCCAGTAGCAGGACAGGGGCGCGCACTGAAGCTTTCTTT. Protein: CASSRTGARTEAFF.

This clonotype was seen a handful of times. The chain is built from TRBV28 and TRBJ2-3; 12 positions match TRBD2. The germline V gene has CDR1 MDHEN and CDR2 SYDVKM. The ends lost 2 bases at V and 11 bases at J; junction bases unmatched: 8. The CDR3 has 15 amino acids. The CDR3 DNA reads TGTGCCAGCAGTTTACTAGCGGGGGGGGCCCAGAGGCAGTATTTT. Protein product: CASSLLAGGAQRQYF.

Remarks on this clonotype: With a much larger clone just one base away, this may be a read error. The chain joins TRBV19 to TRBJ1-5; 7 nucleotides line up with TRBD1. Germline V CDR1 and CDR2: LNHDA, SQIVND (reference sequence). V was pared by 6 bases and J by 2 bases, with 13 bases of the junction left unmatched. This CDR3 spans 17 amino acids. CDR3 residues: CASRDRDRRMGNQPQHF. The CDR3 DNA is TGTGCCAGTAGGGACCGGGACAGACGTATGGGCAATCAGCCCCAGCATTTT.

The CDR3 bases are TGTGCCAGCAGCACAGCAGCCAGGGCGGGCGATGGCTACACCTTC. Translated, it gives CASSTAARAGDGYTF. The genes are TRBV5-6 and TRBJ1-2, with a weak D call TRBD1 (5 bases). V lost 4 bases and J lost 6, with 19 bases in between. The V gene's germline CDR1 is SGHDT and CDR2 YYEEEE. CDR3 length: 15 residues.

The chain couples TRBV12-3 or TRBV12-4 to TRBJ1-5; tentatively, D is TRBD1 (5 bases). CDR3 length equals 15 residues. V was trimmed by 7 bases and J by 2 bases, leaving 15 bases between them. In nucleotides, the CDR3 is TGTGCCAGCATGAGTTCAACAGGTGGCAATCAGCCCCAGCATTTT. Translated, it gives CASMSSTGGNQPQHF.